Here is one T cell receptor (beta chain) with its context. This clonotype was found many times. What antigen it recognizes has not been identified. Nothing much larger sits one base from this clone, and base qualities are not available. V ends up 4 bases short and J 7 bases short, with an unmatched junction base count of 7. The CDR3 holds 14 amino acids from the cysteine to the phenylalanine. Solely the CDR3 DNA is kept, with 42 bases framed from the first base. For CDR1 and CDR2, the germline V gene lists SGHAT and FQNNGV. The record originates from a study of neurological immune-mediated disorders (dated by TCRdb to the late 2010s). With respect to the entire study: Among the 35 or so multiple sclerosis patients, relapsing-remitting MS was present in some 31 and secondary progressive MS was present in 3. Using UMI-based sequencing, the study compared peripheral blood TCR-beta repertoires from patients with HTLV-I-associated myelopathy (HAM/TSP), patients with multiple sclerosis, and healthy controls. Of the approximately 66 subjects in the cohort, around 14 were HAM/TSP patients, roughly 34 were multiple sclerosis patients, and about 20 were healthy controls. Longitudinal samples, technical triplicates and paired sorted CD4+ and CD8+ T-cell subsets, alongside PBMC samples, were included among the roughly 100 TCR-beta libraries.

Overall results and qualifications from the work: Across subjects, expanded clones never shared an identical CDR3 amino acid sequence, which suggests that the TCR-beta repertoires in every group were private. The MS cluster was not associated with any clinical or MRI features, and the authors stated that larger cohorts are needed. In phylogenetic analysis, the repertoires of 18 of 34 MS patients grouped into a cluster of related CDR3 sequences, which suggests a possible signature at the repertoire level. TCR clonal expansion was highest in HAM/TSP patients and lowest in MS patients, with MS patients falling below even healthy controls.

To synthesize cDNA, template-switch 5'RACE was performed with a primer carrying a 10-nucleotide random unique molecular identifier so that each TCR transcript was tagged. Over 170 million TCR-beta sequences, covering 15-18 subjects, were produced in each sequencing run. Total RNA was extracted with the RNeasy kit. The KAPA Real-time Library Amplification kit was used to amplify TCR-beta VDJ regions with primers targeting the TCR constant region and the 5'RACE anchor. Sample indexes and Illumina adaptors were added in a first PCR, and a second PCR then increased library yield. The roughly 650 bp TCR product was size-selected on a 2% E-gel SizeSelection system after Ampure bead purification. Before pooling, library quality was assessed on a Bioanalyzer, concentration was determined with Qubit, and library quantification was performed with the Kapa Library Quantification kit. An Illumina HiSeq 2500 was used to sequence the libraries paired-end at 2 x 150 bp. To increase sequence diversity, about 25-31% phiX was spiked into each library pool. The source study handled its data this way. Quality-filtered reads were processed with the UMI-based MiGEC pipeline, and over 75% of raw TCR sequences were removed by the MiGEC pipeline during error correction. VDJ genes were aligned to IMGT germline references, and each clonotype was defined by a unique CDR3 amino acid sequence together with V-J genes. Clonal expansion, Shannon diversity and CDR3 relatedness (CalcPairwiseDistances, ClusterSamples) were evaluated with VDJtools, and phylogenetic trees were built with CLCbio workbench. A clone was classed as expanded if it had 8 or more unique UMIs, a cutoff based on coefficient-of-variation modelling across technical triplicates. TCRdb's own reprocessing of the public reads used fastp at Q25 and MiXCR and kept productive beta chains. Identical CDR3 proteins give one entry, which carries the most common genes and DNA. These V and J calls are TCRdb output, not the study's own analysis. Across this sample there are under 90,000 distinct CDR3 sequences, with around 3.6% seen only once. The ten largest make up around 3.1% of the sample.

For the unsorted PBMC libraries, 2 million PBMCs were stored in RNAlater at -80 degrees C until RNA extraction and were used to generate the libraries. Multiple sclerosis patients were enrolled in a US clinical protocol evaluating disease progression by magnetic resonance imaging. PBMCs were separated from peripheral blood using Ficoll-Hypaque density gradient centrifugation and then cryopreserved in liquid nitrogen. The receptor chain draws on TRBV11-2 and TRBJ2-1; 7 junctional bases match TRBD1. The sequence came from a woman in her 50s with multiple sclerosis. Material for sequencing was PBMCs. The nucleotides read TGTGCCAGCAGCTCGCAGACAGGGTGGAATGAGCAGTTCTTC. Its protein is CASSSQTGWNEQFF.